This entry lists 4 T cell receptor beta chains sequenced from one sample in a study of T-cell reconstitution after alpha-beta-depleted transplantation in children. Library preparation (for TCRbeta) was performed with unique molecular identifiers. One entry per CDR3 protein results from TCRdb running MiXCR on the PCR reads. Among a few hundred thousand distinct CDR3 sequences, 11% were seen once, and the ten largest hold 5% to 6.5%. Material: PBMCs from the stem cell graft donor, obtained from the stem cell graft. These receptors were taken from a human donor who donated a stem cell graft to a child with acute myeloid leukemia.

This clonotype was seen only a few times. V gene TRBV25-1 combines with J gene TRBJ2-1; 8 nucleotides match TRBD1. The CDR3 is made up of 16 amino acids. V shed 1 base and J 1 base; nucleotides not matched to a gene: 3. CDR1 MGHDK and CDR2 SYGVNS come from the germline V gene. The CDR3 region has the DNA TGTGCCAGCAGTGAATCGGACAGGGCATCCTACAATGAGCAGTTCTTC. Residues: CASSESDRASYNEQFF. The full variable domain, in which reference TRBV25-1 and TRBJ2-1 provide the parts outside the CDR3, is EADIYQTPRYLVIGTGKKITLECSQTMGHDKMYWYQQDPGMELHLIHYSYGVNSTEKGDLSSESTVSRIRTEHFPLTLESARPSHTSQYLCASSESDRASYNEQFFGPGTRLTVL.

There are a few counts of this clonotype. In nucleotides, the CDR3 is TGTGCCAGCAGCTTAAACGGGGGGGGAAGGACTGAAGCTTTCTTT. Translating it yields CASSLNGGGRTEAFF. V gene TRBV7-6 combines with J gene TRBJ1-1; D might be TRBD1 (5 bases). Trimming took off 2 bases at V and 5 bases at J, with 15 bases between the two ends. CDR1 and CDR2 (germline): SGHVS, FNYEAQ. The CDR3 runs to 15 residues.

Only a few counts were recorded for this clonotype. This CDR3 reads CASSYLQTTYEQYF. CDR3 sequence (DNA): TGTGCCAGCAGTTATTTACAGACAACCTACGAGCAGTACTTC. The J gene is TRBJ2-7, the V gene TRBV6-2 or TRBV6-3; no clear D gene. The germline V gene encodes CDR1 MNHEY and CDR2 SVGEGT. The V and J ends lost 3 bases and 2 bases respectively, with 11 bases between them. The length of the CDR3 is 14 residues.

This clonotype showed up just a few times. The rearrangement joins TRBV6-1 to TRBJ1-5; D unclear. Per the germline V gene, CDR1 is MNHNS and CDR2 is SASEGT. V lost 2 bases and J lost 0, with 11 bases in between. CDR3 length: 16 residues. The CDR3 nucleotides read TGTGCCAGCAGTGAATGGGGAGGGAATAGCAATCAGCCCCAGCATTTT. Translating it yields CASSEWGGNSNQPQHF.